Listed here are 9 T cell receptor beta chains from one sample, sequenced in a study of T cell changes during pregnancy in multiple sclerosis (dated by TCRdb to about 2019). The method behind the library was the immunoSEQ multiplex PCR assay. TCRdb's version of the immuneACCESS table is confined to in-frame rearrangements and falls short of the full clone set. An unresolved V gene accounts for under half of the shortfall where checked; the remainder is of unknown origin. The sample profile shows more than 85,000 clones; more than 80% of them were found once. The top ten constitute about 1.3% of the sample. Source: peripheral blood, taken in the second trimester of pregnancy. All receptors come from a female donor with multiple sclerosis, enrolled in a pregnancy study.

The chain is built from TRBV6-5 and TRBJ1-2; D is uncertain. V was clipped by 2 bases and J by 8 bases, with 15 bases between them. This CDR3 is 14 amino acids long. CDR1 MNHEY and CDR2 SVGAGI come from the germline V gene. The CDR3 sequence is CASSYLAPGEGYTF. The CDR3 DNA follows: TGTGCCAGCAGTTACCTAGCCCCCGGCGAAGGCTACACCTTC.

The rearrangement links TRBV19 to TRBJ1-2, with D maybe TRBD1 (6 bases). V was cut by 6 bases and J by 6 bases, with 14 bases left in between. The CDR3 consists of 13 residues. The V gene's germline CDR1 is LNHDA and CDR2 SQIVND (reference sequence). The CDR3 sequence is CASRLQGWNGYTF. CDR3 sequence (DNA): TGTGCCAGTAGGTTACAGGGCTGGAATGGCTACACCTTC.

The chain links TRBV7-9 to TRBJ2-1; weak D call: TRBD2 (7 bases). The CDR3 totals 18 residues. CDR1 and CDR2 from the germline V gene are SEHNR and FQNEAQ (reference sequence). Deletions cut 2 bases from V and 0 bases from J, with 17 bases between. The CDR3 reads CASSLIGGGMSSYNEQFF. The CDR3 DNA reads TGTGCCAGCAGCTTAATAGGGGGGGGGATGAGCTCCTACAATGAGCAGTTCTTC.

The chain carries TRBV30 and TRBJ2-1; possible D gene TRBD1, 6 bases. The CDR3 extends over 14 amino acids. V lost 0 bases to trimming and J lost 5 bases, with 11 bases between them. Germline-derived CDR1 and CDR2 are GTSNPN and SVGIG (reference sequence). CDR3 sequence reads: CAWSVLHRDNEQFF. The CDR3 DNA is TGTGCCTGGAGTGTACTGCACAGGGACAATGAGCAGTTCTTC. The full variable domain, rest sourced from reference TRBV30 and TRBJ2-1, is SQTIHQWPATLVQPVGSPLSLECTVEGTSNPNLYWYRQAAGRGLQLLFYSVGIGQISSEVPQNLSASRPQDRQFILSSKKLLLSDSGFYLCAWSVLHRDNEQFFGPGTRLTVL.

V and J are TRBV7-2 and TRBJ2-1, with D possibly matching TRBD1 (6 bases). CDR1 and CDR2 from the germline V gene are SGHTA and FQGNSA. This CDR3 contains 14 residues. Trimming cost V 5 bases and J 2 bases, with 10 bases left between them. The CDR3 loop is CASSRDTPYNEQFF. As DNA, the CDR3 is TGTGCCAGCAGCCGGGACACCCCCTACAATGAGCAGTTCTTC.

The chain carries TRBV5-1 and TRBJ2-3; 13 nucleotides align to TRBD2. The CDR3 is 16 residues long. Per germline, CDR1 SGHRS and CDR2 YFSETQ. With 3 bases clipped from V and 6 bases from J, the junction kept 7 bases outside the gene matches. The CDR3 here is CASSSTSGRLRDTQYF. CDR3 bases: TGCGCCAGCAGCTCGACTAGCGGGAGGCTCCGGGATACGCAGTATTTT.

The V gene is TRBV9, the J gene TRBJ2-1; 12 positions match TRBD2. The CDR3 is 15 amino acids. V was pared by 2 bases and J by 7 bases, with 4 bases of the junction left unmatched. Germline V lookup: CDR1 SGDLS, CDR2 YYNGEE. The CDR3 nucleotides read TGTGCCAGCAGCGTGACTAGCGGGAGTGAAAATGAGCAGTTCTTC. Amino acid sequence: CASSVTSGSENEQFF. Full variable domain (remainder filled in from reference TRBV9 and TRBJ2-1): DSGVTQTPKHLITATGQRVTLRCSPRSGDLSVYWYQQSLDQGLQFLIQYYNGEERAKGNILERFSAQQFPDLHSELNLSSLELGDSALYFCASSVTSGSENEQFFGPGTRLTVL.

The CDR3 sequence is CASSPSNEQYF. The CDR3 nucleotides are TGTGCCAGCAGCCCAAGCAACGAGCAGTACTTC. The rearrangement links TRBV7-2 to TRBJ2-7; D remains unclear. Deletions cut 5 bases from V and 5 bases from J, with 7 bases between. The CDR3 has 11 amino acids. From germline, CDR1 is SGHTA and CDR2 FQGNSA.

V usage is TRBV6-1 and J usage is TRBJ2-3, with 9 bases fitting TRBD2. V lost 0 bases to trimming and J lost 4 bases; unmatched junction nucleotides: 2. Germline V gene lookup returns CDR1 MNHNS and CDR2 SASEGT. The CDR3 sequence is 15 residues long. CDR3 sequence: CASSEASGSPDTQYF. The CDR3 DNA reads TGTGCCAGCAGTGAAGCTAGCGGGAGCCCAGATACGCAGTATTTT.